This T cell receptor (beta chain) was recovered during a study of shared clonotypes between healthy human individuals. Study summary: Every donor yielded three CD4 naive, three CD4 memory, two CD8 naive and one CD8 memory plate.

Note on this clone: Its antigen is currently unknown.

General study points: Approximately 5% was the fraction of naive CD4 clonotypes found shared across a handful of donors.

The V gene's germline CDR1 is MDHEN and CDR2 SYDVKM. This CDR3 has 14 amino acids. Trimming left V 9 bases short and J 0 bases short, with 15 bases between. Generated by immunoSEQ multiplex PCR, the TCRdb table keeps only in-frame clones and is missing some. The table shows more than 150,000 clones, with approximately 92% occurring only once. A split of CD4+ cells into CD45RA+ naive and CD45RA-negative memory subsets was performed. The source of this sequence is a woman aged 25 to 39 in good health. The V and J genes are TRBV28 and TRBJ2-7; perhaps D is TRBD1 or TRBD2 (6 bases each). Sequencing was performed on naive CD4+ T cells sorted from blood. Described subset: CD45RA+ positively selected. CDR3 sequence: CASQTGGHSYEQYF. The CDR3 coding sequence is TGTGCCAGTCAGACCGGGGGCCACTCCTACGAGCAGTACTTC.